The subject of this entry is one T cell receptor (beta chain). The data derive from a study of blood T cell repertoires in COVID-19. TCRdb's copy holds only in-frame clones and misses some; the assay was immunoSEQ multiplex PCR. The sample consists of around 140,000 clones, 75% to 90% of them appearing once. V shed 1 base, J shed 6 bases, and the junction held 14 bases outside the gene matches. CDR3 length equals 19 residues. CDR1 is SGHRS and CDR2 is YFSETQ in the germline V gene. The source is a woman aged 45-65 years with acute or convalescent COVID-19. The chain carries TRBV5-1 and TRBJ2-1; TRBD2 matches 12 bases. The sequenced sample was peripheral blood. The CDR3 here is CASSLYLAGGQLLINEQFF. The CDR3 bases are TGCGCCAGCAGCTTGTATCTAGCGGGGGGGCAACTCTTAATCAATGAGCAGTTCTTC.